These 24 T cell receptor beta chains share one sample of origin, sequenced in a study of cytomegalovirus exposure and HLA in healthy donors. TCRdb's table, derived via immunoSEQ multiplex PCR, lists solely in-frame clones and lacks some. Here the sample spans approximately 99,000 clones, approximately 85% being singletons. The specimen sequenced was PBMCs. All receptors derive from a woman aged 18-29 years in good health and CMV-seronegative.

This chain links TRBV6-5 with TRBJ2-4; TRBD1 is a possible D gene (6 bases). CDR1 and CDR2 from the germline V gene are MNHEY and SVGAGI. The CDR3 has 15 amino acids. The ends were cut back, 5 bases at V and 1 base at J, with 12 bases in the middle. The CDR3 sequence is CASSKGGLAKNIQYF. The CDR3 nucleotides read TGTGCCAGCAGTAAAGGGGGTTTGGCCAAAAACATTCAGTACTTC.

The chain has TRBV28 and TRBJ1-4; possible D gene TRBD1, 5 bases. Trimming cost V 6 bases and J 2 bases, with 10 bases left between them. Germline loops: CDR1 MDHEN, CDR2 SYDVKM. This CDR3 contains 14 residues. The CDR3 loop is CASSQTATNEKLFF. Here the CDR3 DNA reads TGTGCCAGCAGCCAGACAGCGACTAATGAAAAACTGTTTTTT.

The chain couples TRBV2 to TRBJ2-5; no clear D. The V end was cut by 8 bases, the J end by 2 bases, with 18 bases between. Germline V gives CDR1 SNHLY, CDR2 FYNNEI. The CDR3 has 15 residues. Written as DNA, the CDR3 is TGTGCCAGCGTTTTGTTTCGACTGAATCAAGAGACCCAGTACTTC. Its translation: CASVLFRLNQETQYF.

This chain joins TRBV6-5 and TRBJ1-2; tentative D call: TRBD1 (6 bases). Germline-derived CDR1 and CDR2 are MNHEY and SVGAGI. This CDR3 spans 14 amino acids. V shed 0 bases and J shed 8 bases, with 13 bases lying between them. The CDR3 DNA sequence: TGTGCCAGCAGTTACTCCGGGACACCAATGGGCTACACCTTC. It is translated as CASSYSGTPMGYTF.

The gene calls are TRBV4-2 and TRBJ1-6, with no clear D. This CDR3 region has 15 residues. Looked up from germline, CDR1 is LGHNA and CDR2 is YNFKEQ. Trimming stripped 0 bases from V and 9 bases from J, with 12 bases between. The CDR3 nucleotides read TGTGCCAGCAGCCAAGATGGGCAGCTCGGTTCACCCCTCCACTTT. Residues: CASSQDGQLGSPLHF.

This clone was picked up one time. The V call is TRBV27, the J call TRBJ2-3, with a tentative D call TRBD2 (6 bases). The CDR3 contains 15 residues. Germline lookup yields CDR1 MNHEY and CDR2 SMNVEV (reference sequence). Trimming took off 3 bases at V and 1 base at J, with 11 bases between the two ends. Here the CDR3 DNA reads TGTGCCAGCAGTTTCAGGGCGGGGCGCACAGATACGCAGTATTTT. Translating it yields CASSFRAGRTDTQYF.

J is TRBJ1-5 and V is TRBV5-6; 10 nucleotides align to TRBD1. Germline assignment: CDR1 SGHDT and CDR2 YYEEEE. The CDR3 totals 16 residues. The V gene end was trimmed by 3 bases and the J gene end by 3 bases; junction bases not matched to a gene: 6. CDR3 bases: TGTGCCAGCAGCTACCTTGGGACAGGGGTCAATCAGCCCCAGCATTTT. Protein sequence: CASSYLGTGVNQPQHF.

CDR3 residues: CASSSRQGPYGYTF. CDR3 nucleotides: TGTGCCAGCAGCTCTCGACAGGGGCCATATGGCTACACCTTC. The chain is built from TRBV13 and TRBJ1-2, with 8 bases matching TRBD1. Germline V lookup: CDR1 PRHDT, CDR2 FYEKMQ (reference sequence). The junction had 6 bases not matched to a gene; V was cut back by 4 bases and J by 5 bases. The CDR3 totals 14 residues.

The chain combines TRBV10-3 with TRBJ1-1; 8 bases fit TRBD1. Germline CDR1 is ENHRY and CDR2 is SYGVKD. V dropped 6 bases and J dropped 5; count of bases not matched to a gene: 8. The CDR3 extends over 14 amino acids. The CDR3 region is CAIRADRGGTEAFF. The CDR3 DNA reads TGTGCCATCAGGGCCGACAGGGGAGGGACTGAAGCTTTCTTT.

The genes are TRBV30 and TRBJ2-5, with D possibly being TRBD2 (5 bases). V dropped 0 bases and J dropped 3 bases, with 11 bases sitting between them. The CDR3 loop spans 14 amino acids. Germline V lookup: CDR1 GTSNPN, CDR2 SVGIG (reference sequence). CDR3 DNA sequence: TGTGCCTGGAGTGTTAATAGCGTAGAAGAGACCCAGTACTTC. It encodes CAWSVNSVEETQYF.

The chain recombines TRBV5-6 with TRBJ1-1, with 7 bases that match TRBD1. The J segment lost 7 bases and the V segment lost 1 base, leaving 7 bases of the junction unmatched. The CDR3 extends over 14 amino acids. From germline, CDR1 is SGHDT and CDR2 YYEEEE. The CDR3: CASSLYDRAVEAFF. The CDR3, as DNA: TGTGCCAGCAGCTTGTACGACAGGGCGGTTGAAGCTTTCTTT.

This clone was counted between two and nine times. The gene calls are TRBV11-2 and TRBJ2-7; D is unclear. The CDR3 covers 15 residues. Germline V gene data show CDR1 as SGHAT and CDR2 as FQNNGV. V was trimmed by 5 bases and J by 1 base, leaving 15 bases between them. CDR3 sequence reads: CASSLQAFTSYEQYF. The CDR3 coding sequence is TGTGCCAGCAGCCTCCAAGCGTTCACGTCCTACGAGCAGTACTTC.

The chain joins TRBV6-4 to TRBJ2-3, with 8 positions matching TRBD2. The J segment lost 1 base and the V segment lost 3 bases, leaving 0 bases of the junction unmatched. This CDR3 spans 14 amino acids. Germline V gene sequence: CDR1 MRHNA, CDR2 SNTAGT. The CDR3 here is CASSETSGTDTQYF. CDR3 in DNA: TGTGCCAGCAGTGAGACTAGCGGCACAGATACGCAGTATTTT.

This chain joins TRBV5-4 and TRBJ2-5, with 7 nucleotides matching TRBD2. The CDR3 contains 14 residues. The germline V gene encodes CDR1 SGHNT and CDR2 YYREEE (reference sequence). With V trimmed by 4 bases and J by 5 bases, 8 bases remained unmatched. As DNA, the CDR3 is TGTGCCAGCAGCCCCGCGGGGGTGGGTGAGACCCAGTACTTC. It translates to CASSPAGVGETQYF.

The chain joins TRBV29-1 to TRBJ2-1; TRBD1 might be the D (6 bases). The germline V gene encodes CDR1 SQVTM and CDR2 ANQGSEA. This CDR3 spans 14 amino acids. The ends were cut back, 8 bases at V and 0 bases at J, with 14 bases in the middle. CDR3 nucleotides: TGCAGCTCGGACGGGACATTCTCCTACAATGAGCAGTTCTTC. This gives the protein CSSDGTFSYNEQFF.

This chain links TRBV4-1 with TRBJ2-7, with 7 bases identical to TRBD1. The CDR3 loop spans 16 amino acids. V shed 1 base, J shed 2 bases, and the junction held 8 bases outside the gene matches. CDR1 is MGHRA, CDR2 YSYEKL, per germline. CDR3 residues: CASSQAKRGPTYEQYF. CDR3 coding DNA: TGCGCCAGCAGCCAAGCTAAGAGGGGGCCCACCTACGAGCAGTACTTC.

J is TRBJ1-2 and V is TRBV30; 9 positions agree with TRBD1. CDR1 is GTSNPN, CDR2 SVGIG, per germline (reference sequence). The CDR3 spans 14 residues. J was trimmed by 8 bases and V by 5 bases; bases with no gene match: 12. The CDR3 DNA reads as TGTGCCTGGCGGTCGGGACAGGGATATGGGGGCTACACCTTC. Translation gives CAWRSGQGYGGYTF.

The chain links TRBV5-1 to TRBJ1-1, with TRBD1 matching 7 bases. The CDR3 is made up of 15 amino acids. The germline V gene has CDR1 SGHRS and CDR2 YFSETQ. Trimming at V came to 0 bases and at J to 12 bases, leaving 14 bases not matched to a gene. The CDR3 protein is CASSLGALTGVETFF. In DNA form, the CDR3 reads TGCGCCAGCAGCTTGGGGGCCCTTACAGGGGTAGAAACTTTCTTT.

CDR3 residues: CASSELGQTAYEQYF. The CDR3 DNA is TGTGCCAGCAGCGAGTTGGGACAGACAGCCTACGAGCAGTACTTC. This chain links TRBV2 with TRBJ2-7, with 7 bases lining up with TRBD1. The trim removed 6 bases at V and 2 bases at J, leaving 10 bases unmatched. This CDR3 is built from 15 residues. Germline values: CDR1 SNHLY, CDR2 FYNNEI.

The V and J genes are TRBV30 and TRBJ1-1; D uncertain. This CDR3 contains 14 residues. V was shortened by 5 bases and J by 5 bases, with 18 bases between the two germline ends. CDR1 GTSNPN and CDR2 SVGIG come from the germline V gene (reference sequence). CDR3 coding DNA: TGTGCCTGGTCACAAAGGGAGGTTTGGACTGAAGCTTTCTTT. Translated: CAWSQREVWTEAFF. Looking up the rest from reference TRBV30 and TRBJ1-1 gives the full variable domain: SQTIHQWPATLVQPVGSPLSLECTVEGTSNPNLYWYRQAAGRGLQLLFYSVGIGQISSEVPQNLSASRPQDRQFILSSKKLLLSDSGFYLCAWSQREVWTEAFFGQGTRLTVV.

CDR3 sequence: CSVSGGAEDTQYF. The CDR3 region has the DNA TGCAGCGTTAGCGGGGGGGCCGAAGATACGCAGTATTTT. The J gene is TRBJ2-3, the V gene TRBV29-1; 10 bases are shared with TRBD2. Germline V gives CDR1 SQVTM, CDR2 ANQGSEA. This CDR3 is 13 amino acids long. V shed 5 bases, J shed 5 bases, and the junction held 4 bases outside the gene matches.

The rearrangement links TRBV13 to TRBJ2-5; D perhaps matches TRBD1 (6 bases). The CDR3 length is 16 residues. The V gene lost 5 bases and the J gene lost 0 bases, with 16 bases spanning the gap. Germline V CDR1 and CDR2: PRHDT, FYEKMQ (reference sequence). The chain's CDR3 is CASSIRTEINQETQYF. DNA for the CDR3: TGTGCCAGCAGCATCAGGACAGAAATAAACCAAGAGACCCAGTACTTC. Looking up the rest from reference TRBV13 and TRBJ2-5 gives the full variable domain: AAGVIQSPRHLIKEKRETATLKCYPIPRHDTVYWYQQGPGQDPQFLISFYEKMQSDKGSIPDRFSAQQFSDYHSELNMSSLELGDSALYFCASSIRTEINQETQYFGPGTRLLVL.

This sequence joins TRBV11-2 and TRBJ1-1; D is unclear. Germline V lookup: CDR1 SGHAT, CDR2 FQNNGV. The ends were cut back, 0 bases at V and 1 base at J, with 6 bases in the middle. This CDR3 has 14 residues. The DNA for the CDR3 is TGTGCCAGCAGCTTAGATCTGTGGAACACTGAAGCTTTCTTT. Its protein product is CASSLDLWNTEAFF.

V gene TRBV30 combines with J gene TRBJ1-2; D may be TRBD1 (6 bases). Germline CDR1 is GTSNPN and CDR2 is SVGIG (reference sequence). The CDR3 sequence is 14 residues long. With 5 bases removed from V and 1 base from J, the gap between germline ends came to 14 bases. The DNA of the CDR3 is TGTGCCTGGGGGGGACAACAGAATAACTATGGCTACACCTTC. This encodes CAWGGQQNNYGYTF.